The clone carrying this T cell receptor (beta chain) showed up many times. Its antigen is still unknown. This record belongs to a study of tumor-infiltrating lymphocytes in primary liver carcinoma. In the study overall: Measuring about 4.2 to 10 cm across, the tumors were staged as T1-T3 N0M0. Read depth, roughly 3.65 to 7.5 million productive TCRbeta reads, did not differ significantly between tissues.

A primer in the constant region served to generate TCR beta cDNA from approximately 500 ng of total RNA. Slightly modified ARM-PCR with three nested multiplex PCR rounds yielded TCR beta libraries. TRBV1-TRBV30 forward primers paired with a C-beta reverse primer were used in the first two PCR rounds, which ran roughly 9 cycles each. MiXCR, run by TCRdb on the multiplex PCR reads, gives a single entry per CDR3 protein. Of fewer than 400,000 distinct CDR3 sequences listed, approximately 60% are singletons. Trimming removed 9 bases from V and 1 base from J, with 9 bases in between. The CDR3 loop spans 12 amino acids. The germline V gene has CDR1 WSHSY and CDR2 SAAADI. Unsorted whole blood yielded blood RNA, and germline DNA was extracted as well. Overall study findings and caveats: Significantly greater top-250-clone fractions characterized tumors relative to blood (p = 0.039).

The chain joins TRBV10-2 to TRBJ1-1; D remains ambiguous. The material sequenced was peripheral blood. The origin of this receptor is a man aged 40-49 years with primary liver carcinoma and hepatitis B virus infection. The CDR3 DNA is TGCGCCAGTGGGCGTTCGAACACTGAAGCTTTCTTT. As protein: CASGRSNTEAFF.